This is a list of T cell receptor beta chains from one sample in a study of T cell repertoires in cytomegalovirus infection. TCRdb reanalysed the reads using MiXCR and keeps one entry per CDR3 protein. The table has more than 30,000 distinct CDR3 sequences, about 54% seen once; the top ten hold approximately 92%. The antigens of these receptors remain unknown. The sample in question was CD8+ T cells from cultured PBMCs, obtained from culture after CMV antigen stimulation. The receptors derive from a human donor in good health (CMV status not recorded). Some clones in this sample may be carry-over from other donors' samples. Both conserved end residues are part of each CDR3. Each record gives: clone size, D gene, J gene, V gene, CDR3 DNA, CDR3 protein. The D gene is left open where the match is weak. Rows give clone size only sometimes, using once, few, many, or a class for an expanded clone.

>.|TRBD1|TRBJ1-4|TRBV11-2
TGTGCCAGCAGCCTACAGGGGAGGGAAAAACTGTTTTTT
CASSLQGREKLFF
>.|TRBD2|TRBJ2-5|TRBV15
TGTGCCACCAGTCCCCAGCGTTTGGCTAGCGGTCGGTACCAAGAGACCCAGTACTTC
CATSPQRLASGRYQETQYF
>.|.|TRBJ2-7|TRBV27
TGTGCCAGCAGTTACCAGCCGGGGGCGGAATACGAGCAGTACTTC
CASSYQPGAEYEQYF
>few|.|TRBJ1-2|TRBV12-3/TRBV12-4
TGTGCCAGCAGCCTCCGGGACTCCGATGGCTACACCTTC
CASSLRDSDGYTF
>.|.|TRBJ2-1|TRBV7-6
TGTGCCAGCAGCTTAATCGGGGGCAGCTCCTCCACCGAGCAGTTCTTC
CASSLIGGSSSTEQFF
>.|TRBD2|TRBJ2-1|TRBV24-1
TGTGCCACCAGTGACTCCCCCGGGACTAGCGGGAGTGCGGCCAGTAATGAGCAGTTCTTC
CATSDSPGTSGSAASNEQFF
>.|.|TRBJ2-7|TRBV20-1
TGCAGCGCCGCGACTAGTCACTACGAGCAGTACTTC
CSAATSHYEQYF
>few|.|TRBJ2-7|TRBV6-8
TGTGCCAGCAGTTACTCAGGTTCGGGGGGCGGCGAGCAGTACTTC
CASSYSGSGGGEQYF
>.|TRBD2|TRBJ2-7|TRBV7-4
TGTGCCAGTTTGCTAGCGGGGGATGAGCAGTACTTC
CASLLAGDEQYF
>.|TRBD2|TRBJ2-1|TRBV6-2/TRBV6-3
TGTGCCAGCACTGGGGGGGTTCGCCTCTCCTACAATGAGCAGTTCTTC
CASTGGVRLSYNEQFF
>.|.|TRBJ1-2|TRBV28
TGTGCCAGCAGTTCACAGCGGGAGGGTAACTATGGCTACACCTTC
CASSSQREGNYGYTF
>many|TRBD1|TRBJ1-6|TRBV11-2
TGTGCCAGTACAGGGGGGTTTAATTCACCCCTCCACTTT
CASTGGFNSPLHF
>.|.|TRBJ1-1|TRBV27
TGTGCCAGCAGTTTAATGGGGACGGGGCGGGAAGCTTTCTTT
CASSLMGTGREAFF
>.|.|TRBJ1-5|TRBV28
TGTGCCAGCAGTTTCGCGCAGGGAGGGAATCAGCCCCAGCATTTT
CASSFAQGGNQPQHF
>.|TRBD2|TRBJ2-5|TRBV12-3/TRBV12-4
TGTGCCAGCAGTTTAGCGCTAACTAGCGGCCAAGAGACCCAGTACTTC
CASSLALTSGQETQYF
>.|.|TRBJ2-5|TRBV7-4
TGTGCCAGCAGCTCCAGCCGGGAACAAGAGACCCAGTACTTC
CASSSSREQETQYF
>.|.|TRBJ2-1|TRBV15
TGTGCCACCAGGACGGGGGATGAGCAGTTCTTC
CATRTGDEQFF
>once|TRBD1|TRBJ1-2|TRBV6-5
TGTGCCAGCAGTACCAACGACAGGGAACTTGGCTACACCTTC
CASSTNDRELGYTF
>.|.|TRBJ2-2|TRBV29-1
TGCAGCTACCTCGACAGGACTATGGAGCTGTTTTTT
CSYLDRTMELFF
>.|.|TRBJ2-7|TRBV7-2
TGTGCCAGCAGCCCCGCCTTTACCTACGAGCAGTACTTC
CASSPAFTYEQYF
>.|TRBD2|TRBJ2-7|TRBV4-2
TGTGCCAGCAGCCAATCTAGCGGCGCCTCCTACGAGCAGTACTTC
CASSQSSGASYEQYF
>.|TRBD2|TRBJ2-1|TRBV12-3/TRBV12-4
TGTGCCAGCAGTTTAGAGGGACTAGCGGGGGCCATTATTACAGACAATGAGCAGTTCTTC
CASSLEGLAGAIITDNEQFF
>many|TRBD1|TRBJ2-7|TRBV7-2
TGTGCCAGCAGGCTGGGACAGATCTACGAGCAGTACTTC
CASRLGQIYEQYF
>.|.|TRBJ1-3|TRBV4-1
TGCGCCAGCAGCCGGACCAGGGATGGAAACACCATATATTTT
CASSRTRDGNTIYF
>few|TRBD1|TRBJ1-2|TRBV7-9
TGTGCCAGCAGCTTAGCGGGGGGACAGGGGACCTATGGCTACACCTTC
CASSLAGGQGTYGYTF
>.|.|TRBJ1-1|TRBV7-6
TGTGCCAGCAGCTTACATGATATTGGTAGGCGGACTGAAGCTTTCTTT
CASSLHDIGRRTEAFF
>.|.|TRBJ2-6|TRBV9
TGTGCCAGCAGCGTCCCACGCCCGGGACCTATCTCGGGGGGGGCCAACGTCCTGACTTTC
CASSVPRPGPISGGANVLTF
>few|.|TRBJ2-2|TRBV28
TGTGCCAGCAGGCCCCTCATCGGGACACACAACACCGGGGAGCTGTTTTTT
CASRPLIGTHNTGELFF
>.|.|TRBJ1-1|TRBV9
TGTGCCAGCAGCCCCACAGGATCGGGGAGAACTGAAGCTTTCTTT
CASSPTGSGRTEAFF
>.|.|TRBJ1-1|TRBV29-1
TGCAGCGTTGAAGAGCAAAACACTGAAGCTTTCTTT
CSVEEQNTEAFF
>few|.|TRBJ2-3|TRBV20-1
TGCAGTGCTAGACCCCGAGGAGATACGCAGTATTTT
CSARPRGDTQYF